These 10 T cell receptor beta chains originate from one sample sequenced in a study of OX40 agonist ivuxolimab in advanced cancers. Data came from immunoSEQ multiplex PCR; TCRdb stores just in-frame clones and leaves some out. The table includes 25,000 to 40,000 clones, 80% to 90% detected once. The source material was CD4+ or CD8+ T cells sorted from blood, sampled in a trial of the OX40 agonist ivuxolimab. These TCRs come from an adult with an advanced solid tumor such as melanoma, head and neck, liver or kidney cancer.

The rearrangement uses TRBV20-1 and TRBJ2-2; D is unresolved. The CDR3 length is 11 residues. Germline V CDR1 and CDR2: DFQATT, SNEGSKA (reference sequence). Trimming removed 1 base at V and 6 bases at J, with 3 bases between. The CDR3 here is CSARGAGELFF. The CDR3 DNA follows: TGCAGTGCTAGAGGAGCCGGGGAGCTGTTTTTT.

This clone is medium-sized (0.01 to 0.1%) by share. The chain employs TRBV6-5 and TRBJ1-2; D remains ambiguous. Germline lookup yields CDR1 MNHEY and CDR2 SVGAGI. The CDR3 has 12 residues. V lost 2 bases, J lost 8 bases, and 9 bases lay in between. CDR3 amino acids: CASSYHNGGYTF. In nucleotides, the CDR3 is TGTGCCAGCAGTTACCATAATGGGGGCTACACCTTC.

The chain carries TRBV6-5 and TRBJ2-7, with a weak D call TRBD2 (6 bases). Trimming removed 6 bases from V and 4 bases from J, with 16 bases in between. This CDR3 has 14 amino acids. The germline gives CDR1 MNHEY, CDR2 SVGAGI. CDR3 coding DNA: TGTGCCAGCAGCCAGACTAGGGGAGTGTACGAGCAGTACTTC. This sequence encodes CASSQTRGVYEQYF.

The J gene is TRBJ1-5, the V gene TRBV6-5; D gene unclear. The CDR3 runs 14 residues. Trimming cost V 4 bases and J 1 base, with 8 bases left between them. The V gene's germline CDR1 is MNHEY and CDR2 SVGAGI. This chain's CDR3 is CASSSGGSNQPQHF. CDR3 sequence (DNA): TGTGCCAGCAGTTCCGGAGGAAGCAATCAGCCCCAGCATTTT.

This clone is a singleton in its sample. The chain employs TRBV6-6 and TRBJ1-2, with D maybe TRBD1 (6 bases). V lost 5 bases and J 4 bases, leaving 14 bases between the germline ends. The germline V gene encodes CDR1 MNHNY and CDR2 SVGAGI (reference sequence). The CDR3 length is 14 residues. In DNA form, the CDR3 reads TGTGCCAGCAGTACCTATTCGGACAGCTATGGCTACACCTTC. As protein: CASSTYSDSYGYTF.

In DNA form, the CDR3 reads TGCGCCAGCAGCCAAGATCATGGATATGGCTACACCTTC. It codes for CASSQDHGYGYTF. The chain has TRBV4-3 and TRBJ1-2; D call uncertain. The germline CDR1 and CDR2 sequences are LGHNA and YSLEER. Deletions cut 0 bases from V and 5 bases from J, with 7 bases between. The CDR3 loop spans 13 amino acids.

The genes are TRBV29-1 and TRBJ2-5, with D tentatively TRBD1 (6 bases). The CDR3 loop spans 12 amino acids. Germline CDR1 and CDR2: SQVTM and ANQGSEA. V gave up 7 bases and J gave up 5 bases, with 14 bases separating them. CDR3 in DNA: TGCAGCGCAGCCAGGGGTACCGAGACCCAGTACTTC. The encoded protein is CSAARGTETQYF.

The rearrangement links TRBV27 to TRBJ1-1; TRBD1 agrees at 8 bases. Unmatched junction bases numbered 8, after V lost 5 bases and J lost 6 bases. This CDR3 comprises 14 residues. The germline V gene encodes CDR1 MNHEY and CDR2 SMNVEV (reference sequence). The DNA of the CDR3 is TGTGCCAGCAGTCGACAGGGGACTACTTCTGAAGCTTTCTTT. It specifies CASSRQGTTSEAFF.

The CDR3 reads CASSFGGTAKREQYF. CDR3 bases: TGTGCCAGCAGCTTCGGGGGGACGGCCAAGAGGGAGCAGTACTTC. V usage is TRBV28 and J usage is TRBJ2-7, with 7 nucleotides matching TRBD2. The CDR3 is 15 residues long. V lost 6 bases to trimming and J lost 7 bases; unmatched junction nucleotides: 15. Germline V gene lookup returns CDR1 MDHEN and CDR2 SYDVKM. The entire variable domain, with the rest obtained from reference TRBV28 and TRBJ2-7, is as follows: DVKVTQSSRYLVKRTGEKVFLECVQDMDHENMFWYRQDPGLGLRLIYFSYDVKMKEKGDIPEGYSVSREKKERFSLILESASTNQTSMYLCASSFGGTAKREQYFGPGTRLTVT.

The chain joins TRBV27 to TRBJ2-1, with D hard to call. V gave up 8 bases and J gave up 0 bases, with 11 bases separating them. The CDR3 consists of 14 residues. Germline V gene data show CDR1 as MNHEY and CDR2 as SMNVEV (reference sequence). The CDR3 sequence is CASRRSSSYNEQFF. CDR3 DNA: TGTGCCAGCCGTAGGTCGAGCTCCTACAATGAGCAGTTCTTC.